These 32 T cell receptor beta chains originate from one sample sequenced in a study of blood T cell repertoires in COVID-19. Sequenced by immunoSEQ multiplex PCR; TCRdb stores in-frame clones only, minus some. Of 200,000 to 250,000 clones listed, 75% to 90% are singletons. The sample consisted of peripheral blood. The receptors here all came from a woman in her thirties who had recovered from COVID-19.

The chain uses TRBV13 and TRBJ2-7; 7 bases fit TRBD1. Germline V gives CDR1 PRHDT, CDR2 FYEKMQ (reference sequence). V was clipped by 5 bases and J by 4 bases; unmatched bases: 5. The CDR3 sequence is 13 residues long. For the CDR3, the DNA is TGTGCCAGCAGCATCGACAGGGAGTACGAGCAGTACTTC. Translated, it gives CASSIDREYEQYF.

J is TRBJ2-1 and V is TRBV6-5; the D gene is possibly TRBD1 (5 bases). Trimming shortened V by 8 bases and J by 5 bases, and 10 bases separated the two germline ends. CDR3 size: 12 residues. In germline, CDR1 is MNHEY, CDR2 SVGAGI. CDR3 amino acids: CASQGSNNEQFF. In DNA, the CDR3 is TGTGCCAGCCAGGGTAGCAACAATGAGCAGTTCTTC.

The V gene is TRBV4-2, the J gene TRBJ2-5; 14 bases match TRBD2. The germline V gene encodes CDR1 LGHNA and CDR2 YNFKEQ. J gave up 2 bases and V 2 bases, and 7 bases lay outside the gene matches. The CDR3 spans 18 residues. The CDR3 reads CASSQTRGTSGGQETQYF. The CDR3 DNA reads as TGTGCCAGCAGCCAAACCAGGGGGACTAGCGGGGGACAAGAGACCCAGTACTTC.

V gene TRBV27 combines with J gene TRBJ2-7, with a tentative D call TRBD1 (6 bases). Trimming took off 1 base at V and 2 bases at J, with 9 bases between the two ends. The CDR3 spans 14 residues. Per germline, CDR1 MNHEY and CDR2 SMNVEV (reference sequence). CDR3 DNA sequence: TGTGCCAGCAGTTTATGGGCAGGGGCCTACGAGCAGTACTTC. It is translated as CASSLWAGAYEQYF.

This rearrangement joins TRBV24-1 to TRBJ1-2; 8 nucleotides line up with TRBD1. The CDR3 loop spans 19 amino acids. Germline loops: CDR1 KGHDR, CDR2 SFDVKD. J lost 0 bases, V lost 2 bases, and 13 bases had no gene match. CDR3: CATSDSPLGQGKANYGYTF. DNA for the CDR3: TGTGCCACCAGTGATTCGCCCCTCGGACAGGGAAAAGCTAACTATGGCTACACCTTC.

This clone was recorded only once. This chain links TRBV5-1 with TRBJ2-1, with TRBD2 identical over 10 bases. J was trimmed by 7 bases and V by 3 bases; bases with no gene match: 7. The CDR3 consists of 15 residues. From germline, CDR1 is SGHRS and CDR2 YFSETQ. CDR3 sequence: CASSSLSGGQNEQFF. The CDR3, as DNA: TGCGCCAGCAGCTCGCTTAGCGGGGGGCAGAATGAGCAGTTCTTC. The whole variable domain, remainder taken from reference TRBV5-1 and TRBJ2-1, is KAGVTQTPRYLIKTRGQQVTLSCSPISGHRSVSWYQQTPGQGLQFLFEYFSETQRNKGNFPGRFSGRQFSNSRSEMNVSTLELGDSALYLCASSSLSGGQNEQFFGPGTRLTVL.

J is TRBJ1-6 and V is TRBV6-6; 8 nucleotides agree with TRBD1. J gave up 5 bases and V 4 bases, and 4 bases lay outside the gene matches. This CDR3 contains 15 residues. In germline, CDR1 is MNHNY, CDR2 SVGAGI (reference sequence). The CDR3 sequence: CASSSHRGNNSPLHF. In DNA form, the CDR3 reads TGTGCCAGCAGTTCCCACAGGGGGAATAATTCACCCCTCCACTTT.

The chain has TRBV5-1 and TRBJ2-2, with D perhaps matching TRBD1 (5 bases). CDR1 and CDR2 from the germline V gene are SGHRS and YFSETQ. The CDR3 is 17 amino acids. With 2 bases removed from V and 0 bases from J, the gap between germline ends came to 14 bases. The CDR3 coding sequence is TGCGCCAGCAGCTTCGCCGTCGGCAGGGCGAACACCGGGGAGCTGTTTTTT. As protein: CASSFAVGRANTGELFF.

For the CDR3, the DNA is TGTGCCAGCTCAGAACGGGACAGGGCCTATGGCTACACCTTC. This encodes CASSERDRAYGYTF. The chain has TRBV18 and TRBJ1-2; the match to TRBD1 covers 9 bases. The germline gives CDR1 KGHSH, CDR2 LQKENI. There are 14 residues in the CDR3. The trim removed 5 bases at V and 4 bases at J, leaving 5 bases unmatched.

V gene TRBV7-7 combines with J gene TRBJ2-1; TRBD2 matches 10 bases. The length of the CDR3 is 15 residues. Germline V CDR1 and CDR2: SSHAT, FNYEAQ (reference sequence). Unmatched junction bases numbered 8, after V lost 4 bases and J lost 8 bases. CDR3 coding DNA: TGTGCCAGCAGCTGGGGACTAGCGCCAGGGGATGAGCAGTTCTTC. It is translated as CASSWGLAPGDEQFF.

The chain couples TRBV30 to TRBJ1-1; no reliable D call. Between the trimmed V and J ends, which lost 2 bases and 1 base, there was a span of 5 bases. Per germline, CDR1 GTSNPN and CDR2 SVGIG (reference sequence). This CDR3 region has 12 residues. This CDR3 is CAWSRQNTEAFF. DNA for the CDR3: TGTGCCTGGAGTAGACAGAACACTGAAGCTTTCTTT.

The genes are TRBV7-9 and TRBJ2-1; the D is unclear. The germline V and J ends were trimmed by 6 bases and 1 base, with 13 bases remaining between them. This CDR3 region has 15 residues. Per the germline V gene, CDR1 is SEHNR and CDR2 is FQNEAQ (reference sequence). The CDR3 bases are TGTGCCAGCAGTCCCAGTGGTCCATCCTACAATGAGCAGTTCTTC. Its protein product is CASSPSGPSYNEQFF.

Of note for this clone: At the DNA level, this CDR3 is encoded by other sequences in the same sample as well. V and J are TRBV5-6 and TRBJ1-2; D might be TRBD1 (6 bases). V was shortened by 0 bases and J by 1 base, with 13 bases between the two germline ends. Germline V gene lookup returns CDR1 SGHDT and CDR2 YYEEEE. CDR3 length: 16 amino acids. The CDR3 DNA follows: TGTGCCAGCAGCTTGGCCGGGCAGGGGCGTAACTATGGCTACACCTTC. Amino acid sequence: CASSLAGQGRNYGYTF. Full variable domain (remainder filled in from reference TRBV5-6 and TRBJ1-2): DAGVTQSPTHLIKTRGQQVTLRCSPKSGHDTVSWYQQALGQGPQFIFQYYEEEERQRGNFPDRFSGHQFPNYSSELNVNALLLGDSALYLCASSLAGQGRNYGYTFGSGTRLTVV.

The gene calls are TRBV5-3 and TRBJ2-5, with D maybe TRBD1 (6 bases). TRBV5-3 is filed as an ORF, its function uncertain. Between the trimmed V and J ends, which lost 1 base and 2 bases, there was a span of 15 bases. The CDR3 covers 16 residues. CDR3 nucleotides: TGTGCCAGAAGCTTGTGGGGGTTCGACAGGCAAGAGACCCAGTACTTC. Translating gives CARSLWGFDRQETQYF.

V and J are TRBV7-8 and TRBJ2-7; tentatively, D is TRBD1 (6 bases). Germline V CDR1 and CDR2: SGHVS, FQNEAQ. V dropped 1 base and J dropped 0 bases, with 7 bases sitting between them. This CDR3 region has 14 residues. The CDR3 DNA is TGTGCCAGCAGCTTAGTGGGGGCCTCCTACGAGCAGTACTTC. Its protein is CASSLVGASYEQYF.

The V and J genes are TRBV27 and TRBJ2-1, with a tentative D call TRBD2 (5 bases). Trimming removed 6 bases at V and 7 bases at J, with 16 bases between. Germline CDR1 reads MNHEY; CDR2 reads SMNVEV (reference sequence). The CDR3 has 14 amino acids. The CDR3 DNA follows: TGTGCCAGCAGCCCTGGACTGGTTTTAAATGAGCAGTTCTTC. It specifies CASSPGLVLNEQFF.

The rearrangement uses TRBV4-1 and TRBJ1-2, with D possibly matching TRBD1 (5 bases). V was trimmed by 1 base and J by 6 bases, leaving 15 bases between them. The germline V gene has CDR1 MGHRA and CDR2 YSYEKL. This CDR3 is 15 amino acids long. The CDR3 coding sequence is TGCGCCAGCAGCCAAGCCACAGGTTTTAAAGATGGCTACACCTTC. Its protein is CASSQATGFKDGYTF.

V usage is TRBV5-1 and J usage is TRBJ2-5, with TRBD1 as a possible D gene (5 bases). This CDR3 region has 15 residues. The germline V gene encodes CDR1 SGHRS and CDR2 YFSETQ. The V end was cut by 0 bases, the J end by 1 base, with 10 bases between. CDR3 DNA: TGCGCCAGCAGCTTGGCAGGGAACCCCCAAGAGACCCAGTACTTC. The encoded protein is CASSLAGNPQETQYF.

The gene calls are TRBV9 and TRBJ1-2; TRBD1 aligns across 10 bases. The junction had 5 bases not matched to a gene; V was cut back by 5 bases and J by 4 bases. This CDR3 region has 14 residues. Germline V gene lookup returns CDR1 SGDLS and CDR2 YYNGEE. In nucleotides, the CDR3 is TGTGCCAGCAGGATGACAGGGGGCCCCTATGGCTACACCTTC. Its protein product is CASRMTGGPYGYTF.

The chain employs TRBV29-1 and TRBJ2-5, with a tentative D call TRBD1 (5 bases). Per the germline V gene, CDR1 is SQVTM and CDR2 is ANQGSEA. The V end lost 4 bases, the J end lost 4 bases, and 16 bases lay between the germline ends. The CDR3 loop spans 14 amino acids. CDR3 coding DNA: TGCAGCGTTGCTTTAGGAAGGGGCGGAGAGACCCAGTACTTC. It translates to CSVALGRGGETQYF.

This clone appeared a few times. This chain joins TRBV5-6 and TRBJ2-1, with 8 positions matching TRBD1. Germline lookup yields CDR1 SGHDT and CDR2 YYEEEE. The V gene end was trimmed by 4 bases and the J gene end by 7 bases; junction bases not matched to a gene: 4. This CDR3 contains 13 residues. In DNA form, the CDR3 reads TGTGCCAGCAGCCGGGACAGGAGGAATGAGCAGTTCTTC. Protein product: CASSRDRRNEQFF. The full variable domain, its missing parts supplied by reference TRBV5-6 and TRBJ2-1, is DAGVTQSPTHLIKTRGQQVTLRCSPKSGHDTVSWYQQALGQGPQFIFQYYEEEERQRGNFPDRFSGHQFPNYSSELNVNALLLGDSALYLCASSRDRRNEQFFGPGTRLTVL.

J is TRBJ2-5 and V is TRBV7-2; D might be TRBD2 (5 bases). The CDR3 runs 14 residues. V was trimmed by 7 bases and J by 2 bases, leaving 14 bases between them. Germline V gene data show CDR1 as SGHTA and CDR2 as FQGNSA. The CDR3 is CASTPKDFQETQYF. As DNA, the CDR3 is TGTGCCAGCACCCCCAAGGACTTTCAAGAGACCCAGTACTTC.

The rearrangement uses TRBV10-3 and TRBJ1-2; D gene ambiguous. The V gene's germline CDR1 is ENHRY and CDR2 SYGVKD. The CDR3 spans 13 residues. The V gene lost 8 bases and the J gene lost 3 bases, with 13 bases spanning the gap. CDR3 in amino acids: CAIWSSRDYGYTF. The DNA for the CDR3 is TGTGCCATCTGGTCCTCCCGGGACTATGGCTACACCTTC.

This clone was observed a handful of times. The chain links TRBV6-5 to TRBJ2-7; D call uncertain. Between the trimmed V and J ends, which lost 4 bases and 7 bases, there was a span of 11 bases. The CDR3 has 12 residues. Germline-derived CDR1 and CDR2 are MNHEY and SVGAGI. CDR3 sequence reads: CASSSPVSEQYF. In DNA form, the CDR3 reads TGTGCCAGCAGTTCCCCCGTTTCGGAGCAGTACTTC.

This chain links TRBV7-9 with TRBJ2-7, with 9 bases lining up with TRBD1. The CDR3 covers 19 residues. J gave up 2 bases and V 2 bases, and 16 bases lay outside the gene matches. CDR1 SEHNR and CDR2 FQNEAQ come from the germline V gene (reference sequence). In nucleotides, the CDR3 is TGTGCCAGCAGCTTACTTCCGGGACAGGGCTCTTTTATTACCTACGAGCAGTACTTC. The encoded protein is CASSLLPGQGSFITYEQYF. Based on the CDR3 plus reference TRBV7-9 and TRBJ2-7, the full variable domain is DTGVSQNPRHKITKRGQNVTFRCDPISEHNRLYWYRQTLGQGPEFLTYFQNEAQLEKSRLLSDRFSAERPKGSFSTLEIQRTEQGDSAMYLCASSLLPGQGSFITYEQYFGPGTRLTVT.

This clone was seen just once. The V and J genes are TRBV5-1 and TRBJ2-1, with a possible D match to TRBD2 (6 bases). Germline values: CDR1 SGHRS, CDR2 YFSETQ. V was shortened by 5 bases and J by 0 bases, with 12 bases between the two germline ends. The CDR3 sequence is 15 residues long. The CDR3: CASRGEVRSYNEQFF. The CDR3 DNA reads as TGCGCCAGCAGGGGGGAGGTTCGCTCCTACAATGAGCAGTTCTTC. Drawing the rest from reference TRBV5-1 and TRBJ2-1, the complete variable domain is KAGVTQTPRYLIKTRGQQVTLSCSPISGHRSVSWYQQTPGQGLQFLFEYFSETQRNKGNFPGRFSGRQFSNSRSEMNVSTLELGDSALYLCASRGEVRSYNEQFFGPGTRLTVL.

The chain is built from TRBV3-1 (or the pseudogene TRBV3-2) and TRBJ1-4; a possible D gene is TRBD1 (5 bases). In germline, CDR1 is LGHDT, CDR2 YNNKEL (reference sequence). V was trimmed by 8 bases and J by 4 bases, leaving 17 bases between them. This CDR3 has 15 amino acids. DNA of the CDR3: TGTGCCAGCGTACATGAATCCAGGGATAATGAAAAACTGTTTTTT. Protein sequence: CASVHESRDNEKLFF.

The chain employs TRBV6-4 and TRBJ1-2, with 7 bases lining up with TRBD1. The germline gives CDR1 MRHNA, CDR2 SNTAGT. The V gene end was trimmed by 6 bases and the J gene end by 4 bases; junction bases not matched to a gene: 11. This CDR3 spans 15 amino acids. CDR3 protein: CASSDRAGNLYGYTF. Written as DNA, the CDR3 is TGTGCCAGCAGCGACAGGGCGGGGAATCTCTATGGCTACACCTTC.

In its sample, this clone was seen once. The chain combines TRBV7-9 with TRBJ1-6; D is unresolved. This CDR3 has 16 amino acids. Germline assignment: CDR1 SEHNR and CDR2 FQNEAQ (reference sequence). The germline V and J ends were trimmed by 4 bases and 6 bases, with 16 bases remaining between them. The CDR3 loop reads CASSSPPGRANSPLHF. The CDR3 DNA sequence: TGTGCCAGCAGCTCCCCCCCGGGGAGGGCTAATTCACCCCTCCACTTT.

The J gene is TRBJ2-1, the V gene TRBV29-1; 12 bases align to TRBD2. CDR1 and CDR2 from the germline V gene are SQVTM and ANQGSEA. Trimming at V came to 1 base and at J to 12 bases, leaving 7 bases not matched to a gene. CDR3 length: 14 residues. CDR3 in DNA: TGCAGCGTTGAAGGACTAGCGGGGGAGGATGGGCAGTTCTTC. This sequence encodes CSVEGLAGEDGQFF.

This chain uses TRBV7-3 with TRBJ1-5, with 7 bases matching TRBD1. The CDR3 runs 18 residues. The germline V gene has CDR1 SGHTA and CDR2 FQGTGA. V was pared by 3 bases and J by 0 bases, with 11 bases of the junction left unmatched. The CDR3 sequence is CASSFEQGKGYSNQPQHF. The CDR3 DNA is TGTGCCAGCAGCTTTGAACAGGGGAAGGGATATAGCAATCAGCCCCAGCATTTT.

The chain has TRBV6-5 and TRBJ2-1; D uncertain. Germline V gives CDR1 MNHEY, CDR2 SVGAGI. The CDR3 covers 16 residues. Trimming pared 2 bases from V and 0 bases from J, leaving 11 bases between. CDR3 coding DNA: TGTGCCAGCAGTTACACCGTAGAATCCTCCTACAATGAGCAGTTCTTC. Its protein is CASSYTVESSYNEQFF.